The clone carrying this TCR beta chain has more than one count but fewer than ten. Its specificity is not known. This specimen belongs to a study of blood T cells in healthy people across ages. Study-level results: Diversity figures based on one million T cells were deemed too low.

It was with a sample-barcoded 5' primer and a J-beta primer mix that a second PCR of roughly 7 to 12 cycles was run. TCRdb re-derived calls from the 5' RACE reads in MiXCR, one entry per CDR3 protein. Of 450,000 to 650,000 distinct CDR3 sequences listed, under 30% are singletons. The CDR3 is made up of 17 amino acids. Germline V gene lookup returns CDR1 SQVTM and CDR2 ANQGSEA. Trimming cost V 7 bases and J 2 bases; bases outside gene matches: 16. The same specimen was also included in a second study, on T cells of mothers and their children. That publication notes: Related and unrelated pairs show similar shaping of TCR recombination output by thymic selection.

The sequence was obtained from a boy between 10 and 17 years old in good health. The genes are TRBV29-1 and TRBJ2-1, with 8 bases aligning to TRBD2. Sequenced input: blood. The CDR3 bases are TGCAGCGCCAGGCGGGGGGTCGGCGGCCAAACCTACAATGAGCAGTTCTTC. Translating gives CSARRGVGGQTYNEQFF.